These 18 T cell receptor beta chains were all obtained from the same sample, sequenced in a study of T cells in localized non-small cell lung cancer. Sequencing used immunoSEQ multiplex PCR; TCRdb keeps in-frame clones, though not all of them. In the table there are roughly 38,000 clones, about 86% of which are singletons. This specimen was peripheral blood, taken before any cancer treatment. The receptor set was obtained from a woman aged 18-50 years with stage III lung adenocarcinoma.

This clone has a single count. The chain carries TRBV20-1 and TRBJ2-5, with D unclear. CDR1 DFQATT and CDR2 SNEGSKA come from the germline V gene (reference sequence). V was cut by 3 bases and J by 5 bases, with 4 bases left in between. CDR3 length: 10 residues. In DNA, the CDR3 is TGCAGTGCTAGTCATGAGACCCAGTACTTC. It translates to CSASHETQYF.

The V gene is TRBV6-1, the J gene TRBJ1-3; D gene ambiguous. This CDR3 has 13 amino acids. CDR1 MNHNS and CDR2 SASEGT come from the germline V gene. Trimming shortened V by 4 bases and J by 5 bases, and 9 bases separated the two germline ends. The CDR3 is CASSADQRNTIYF. As DNA, the CDR3 is TGTGCCAGCAGTGCCGATCAACGAAACACCATATATTTT.

The chain joins TRBV19 to TRBJ1-1, with D tentatively TRBD1 (6 bases). The V end was cut by 5 bases, the J end by 1 base, with 8 bases between. CDR1 is LNHDA and CDR2 is SQIVND in the germline V gene (reference sequence). This CDR3 has 13 amino acids. The CDR3 DNA follows: TGTGCCAGTAGTCCGGGACAGAACACTGAAGCTTTCTTT. It is translated as CASSPGQNTEAFF.

The table lists this clone with a count of one. The CDR3, as DNA: TGTGCCAGCAGCTTAGGGGAAGGTCGAGCGGGGCGGGAGACCCAGTACTTC. Residues: CASSLGEGRAGRETQYF. The chain recombines TRBV7-9 with TRBJ2-5, with 7 bases matching TRBD2. Germline V gene lookup returns CDR1 SEHNR and CDR2 FQNEAQ (reference sequence). Losses at the gene ends were 1 base for V and 5 bases for J; bases not matched to a gene: 13. The CDR3 extends over 17 amino acids. Supplemented by reference TRBV7-9 and TRBJ2-5, the full variable domain reads DTGVSQNPRHKITKRGQNVTFRCDPISEHNRLYWYRQTLGQGPEFLTYFQNEAQLEKSRLLSDRFSAERPKGSFSTLEIQRTEQGDSAMYLCASSLGEGRAGRETQYFGPGTRLLVL.

The CDR3 here is CASSLGSGGLGEGEQFF. In DNA, the CDR3 is TGCGCCAGCAGCTTGGGGAGCGGGGGGCTCGGAGAGGGTGAGCAGTTCTTC. The rearrangement links TRBV5-1 to TRBJ2-1, with TRBD2 matching 9 bases. V lost 0 bases, J lost 9 bases, and 13 bases stayed unmatched. Germline CDR1 is SGHRS and CDR2 is YFSETQ. CDR3 length: 17 residues.

This chain connects TRBV5-1 to TRBJ2-5, with no clear D. V lost 6 bases and J lost 3, with 12 bases in between. Germline-derived CDR1 and CDR2 are SGHRS and YFSETQ. This CDR3 region has 13 residues. CDR3 in DNA: TGCGCCAGCATGGGTTCGAGTAAAGAGACCCAGTACTTC. Translating it yields CASMGSSKETQYF. The full variable domain, completed using reference TRBV5-1 and TRBJ2-5, is KAGVTQTPRYLIKTRGQQVTLSCSPISGHRSVSWYQQTPGQGLQFLFEYFSETQRNKGNFPGRFSGRQFSNSRSEMNVSTLELGDSALYLCASMGSSKETQYFGPGTRLLVL.

This clone was counted only a few times. The sample carries other DNA sequences with the same CDR3. The chain recombines TRBV5-6 with TRBJ2-3, with unresolved D. V was cut by 4 bases and J by 1 base, with 7 bases left in between. The CDR3 is made up of 13 amino acids. Germline CDR1 and CDR2: SGHDT and YYEEEE. The CDR3 DNA reads TGTGCCAGCAGCCCTGGAGGCACAGATACGCAGTATTTT. It specifies CASSPGGTDTQYF.

The rearrangement joins TRBV5-1 to TRBJ2-1; 12 nucleotides agree with TRBD2. Germline CDR1 SGHRS, CDR2 YFSETQ. The V segment lost 3 bases and the J segment 5 bases; nucleotides outside the gene matches: 3. The CDR3 has 15 residues. The CDR3 DNA reads TGCGCCAGCAGCTCTGGACTAGCGGGGCACAATGAGCAGTTCTTC. Translation: CASSSGLAGHNEQFF.

This clone appeared a single time. This chain links TRBV7-3 with TRBJ1-6, with 7 bases that match TRBD1. Germline V gene lookup returns CDR1 SGHTA and CDR2 FQGTGA. V shed 0 bases and J 5 bases; nucleotides not matched to a gene: 1. The length of the CDR3 is 15 residues. CDR3 DNA sequence: TGTGCCAGCAGCTTAACAGGGGGCAATAATTCACCCCTCCACTTT. It codes for CASSLTGGNNSPLHF.

This chain uses TRBV20-1 with TRBJ2-7; D is unclear. Germline V lookup: CDR1 DFQATT, CDR2 SNEGSKA (reference sequence). This CDR3 region has 11 residues. V shed 5 bases and J shed 3 bases, with 8 bases lying between them. The CDR3 is CSASVDYEQYF. As DNA, the CDR3 is TGCAGTGCTTCAGTAGACTACGAGCAGTACTTC.

The genes are TRBV11-3 and TRBJ2-3; 11 nucleotides match TRBD2. This CDR3 is built from 16 residues. Looked up from germline, CDR1 is SGHNT and CDR2 is YENEEA. The J segment lost 0 bases and the V segment lost 4 bases, leaving 3 bases of the junction unmatched. Here the CDR3 DNA reads TGTGCCAGCAGCTCTAGCGGGGGGACTAGCACAGATACGCAGTATTTT. The encoded protein is CASSSSGGTSTDTQYF.

The chain couples TRBV2 to TRBJ1-1; perhaps TRBD1 as D (5 bases). The CDR3 has 14 residues. CDR1 SNHLY and CDR2 FYNNEI come from the germline V gene. Trimming took off 5 bases at V and 2 bases at J, with 12 bases between the two ends. The CDR3: CASSWGSSNTEAFF. The CDR3 DNA reads as TGTGCCAGCAGTTGGGGGTCATCCAACACTGAAGCTTTCTTT. Based on the CDR3 plus reference TRBV2 and TRBJ1-1, the full variable domain is EPEVTQTPSHQVTQMGQEVILRCVPISNHLYFYWYRQILGQKVEFLVSFYNNEISEKSEIFDDQFSVERPDGSNFTLKIRSTKLEDSAMYFCASSWGSSNTEAFFGQGTRLTVV.

The V and J genes are TRBV5-1 and TRBJ2-5; TRBD2 agrees at 7 bases. The CDR3 is 14 amino acids. Germline assignment: CDR1 SGHRS and CDR2 YFSETQ. V dropped 6 bases and J dropped 0; count of bases not matched to a gene: 5. The chain's CDR3 is CASTLGGYQETQYF. The CDR3 DNA follows: TGCGCCAGCACCCTGGGGGGGTACCAAGAGACCCAGTACTTC.

This clone has only one observation. V is TRBV14 and J is TRBJ2-2; 7 bases map to TRBD1. Per germline, CDR1 SGHDN and CDR2 FVKESK. Trimming at V came to 5 bases and at J to 1 base, leaving 7 bases not matched to a gene. This CDR3 is built from 16 residues. The CDR3 spells CASSSSQGMNTGELFF. DNA for the CDR3: TGTGCCAGCAGCTCCTCACAGGGGATGAACACCGGGGAGCTGTTTTTT.

The chain couples TRBV7-2 to TRBJ2-2, with a possible D match to TRBD2 (6 bases). Germline assignment: CDR1 SGHTA and CDR2 FQGNSA. This CDR3 region has 15 residues. The V and J ends lost 3 bases and 2 bases respectively, with 10 bases between them. CDR3: CASSFGGVNTGELFF. For the CDR3, the DNA is TGTGCCAGCAGCTTCGGAGGGGTTAACACCGGGGAGCTGTTTTTT. Filled out from reference TRBV7-2 and TRBJ2-2, the complete variable domain reads GAGVSQSPSNKVTEKGKDVELRCDPISGHTALYWYRQSLGQGLEFLIYFQGNSAPDKSGLPSDRFSAERTGGSVSTLTIQRTQQEDSAVYLCASSFGGVNTGELFFGEGSRLTVL.

This rearrangement joins TRBV5-1 to TRBJ2-2; unclear D gene. The CDR3 totals 14 residues. Trimming cost V 4 bases and J 1 base, with 8 bases left between them. CDR1 and CDR2 from the germline V gene are SGHRS and YFSETQ. The CDR3 DNA is TGCGCCAGCAGCCAACGGAGGAACACCGGGGAGCTGTTTTTT. This translates into CASSQRRNTGELFF.

The J gene is TRBJ1-2, the V gene TRBV11-2; TRBD1 agrees at 10 bases. With 1 base clipped from V and 8 bases from J, the junction kept 4 bases outside the gene matches. This CDR3 region has 14 residues. Germline V gene sequence: CDR1 SGHAT, CDR2 FQNNGV. The CDR3 reads CASSLVGTGDGYTF. The CDR3 DNA follows: TGTGCCAGCAGCTTAGTGGGGACAGGGGACGGCTACACCTTC.

This chain connects TRBV5-4 to TRBJ1-2; D remains unclear. Germline CDR1 is SGHNT and CDR2 is YYREEE (reference sequence). The CDR3 runs 12 residues. The V gene lost 0 bases and the J gene lost 4 bases, with 4 bases spanning the gap. The DNA of the CDR3 is TGTGCCAGCAGCTTGGATGGCTATGGCTACACCTTC. It translates to CASSLDGYGYTF. Full variable domain (outside the CDR3, taken from reference TRBV5-4 and TRBJ1-2): ETGVTQSPTHLIKTRGQQVTLRCSSQSGHNTVSWYQQALGQGPQFIFQYYREEENGRGNFPPRFSGLQFPNYSSELNVNALELDDSALYLCASSLDGYGYTFGSGTRLTVV.